The T cell receptor (beta chain) under discussion was sequenced for a study of cytomegalovirus exposure and HLA in healthy donors. Findings and caveats of the study: Reported performance of the classifier showed diagnosis of cytomegalovirus status with high specificity and sensitivity. The study listed 150 to 200 cytomegalovirus-associated TCR beta chains.

Germline assignment: CDR1 LNHDA and CDR2 SQIVND (reference sequence). The V end lost 3 bases, the J end lost 7 bases, and 10 bases lay between the germline ends. There are 13 residues in the CDR3. Generated by immunoSEQ multiplex PCR, the TCRdb table keeps only in-frame clones and is missing some. The sample records 130,000 to 150,000 clones, approximately 90% being singletons. The donors formed part of the approximately 110-subject validation cohort, distinct from the approximately 640-subject first cohort. Comments on this clone: Its antigen is undetermined.

The V call is TRBV19, the J call TRBJ1-5, with D hard to call. The sequenced material came from PBMCs. This TCR was sampled from a man in his late teens or twenties in good health and CMV-seropositive. CDR3 region: CASSMVSIQPQHF. CDR3 sequence (DNA): TGTGCCAGTAGTATGGTTAGTATCCAGCCCCAGCATTTT.